This is a list of T cell receptor beta chains from one sample in a study of blood T cells in healthy people across ages. MiXCR was run by TCRdb on the 5' RACE reads, yielding one entry per CDR3 protein. The sample lists around 800,000 distinct CDR3 sequences, around half occurring once. Specimen: blood. The source is an older man in good health. Each CDR3 is given with its conserved first and last residue. D genes are given only for firm matches.

v_gene,d_gene,CDR3aa
TRBV20-1,NA,CSAGLTDTQYF
TRBV12-3/TRBV12-4,TRBD1,CASRTGTANYGYTF
TRBV20-1,TRBD2,CSARRASGGPSTDTQYF
TRBV5-1,NA,CASSLEGRGDYEQYF
TRBV27,TRBD2,CARMGLAGETQYF
TRBV10-3,NA,CAISPFRGTGNEQYF
TRBV6-5,NA,CASSGRVAYEQYF
TRBV25-1,TRBD2,CASSARGVQETQYF
TRBV6-6,NA,CASWRAAYNEQFF
TRBV6-5,NA,CASSPGMYEQYF
TRBV10-3,NA,CAISESGRSYEQYF
TRBV27,NA,CASSLEAGTGELFF
TRBV9,TRBD2,CASSVGGGALGTDTQYF
TRBV27,TRBD1,CASSAGDRLYGYTF
TRBV5-1,TRBD1,CASSPGQGFYEQYF
TRBV7-2,NA,CASRPGAAYEQYF
TRBV10-3,NA,CAISGQNQPQHF
TRBV28,NA,CASTRRDGRSYEQYF
TRBV11-2,NA,CASSLDRLARNEQFF
TRBV12-3/TRBV12-4,TRBD2,CASSFGGGSTDTQYF
TRBV2,TRBD1,CASSTLRQGGLTGELFF
TRBV24-1,TRBD2,CATSRSSGTYNEQFF
TRBV5-1,NA,CASSLDGTNSPLHF
TRBV7-2,TRBD2,CASSLGLAGYEQYF
TRBV4-2,NA,CASSQGFSGDSRGGEQYF
TRBV5-1,NA,CASSFSGNTNTEAFF
TRBV10-3,TRBD2,CAMTSGESYEQYF
TRBV12-3/TRBV12-4,NA,CASTKFATNEKLFF
TRBV5-1,NA,CASSLRTRNTEAFF
TRBV25-1,NA,CASSPARLSYNEQFF
TRBV7-3,NA,CASSLRFGQQEAQYF
TRBV28,NA,CASSLNQGWNTGELFF
TRBV5-1,TRBD1,CASSTWTGMTTEAFF
TRBV4-2,TRBD2,CASSQLSGEADEQYF
TRBV6-2/TRBV6-3,NA,CASSYGGARYEQYF
TRBV24-1,NA,CATSDDTYKQYF
TRBV27,TRBD1,CASRLAGTVSSYEQYF
TRBV24-1,TRBD1,CATSDSDRDAGELFF
TRBV24-1,NA,CATSPPGGDEQYF
TRBV20-1,NA,CSASLGMITPGYNSPLHF
TRBV7-7,NA,CASSKDGIRNTGELFF